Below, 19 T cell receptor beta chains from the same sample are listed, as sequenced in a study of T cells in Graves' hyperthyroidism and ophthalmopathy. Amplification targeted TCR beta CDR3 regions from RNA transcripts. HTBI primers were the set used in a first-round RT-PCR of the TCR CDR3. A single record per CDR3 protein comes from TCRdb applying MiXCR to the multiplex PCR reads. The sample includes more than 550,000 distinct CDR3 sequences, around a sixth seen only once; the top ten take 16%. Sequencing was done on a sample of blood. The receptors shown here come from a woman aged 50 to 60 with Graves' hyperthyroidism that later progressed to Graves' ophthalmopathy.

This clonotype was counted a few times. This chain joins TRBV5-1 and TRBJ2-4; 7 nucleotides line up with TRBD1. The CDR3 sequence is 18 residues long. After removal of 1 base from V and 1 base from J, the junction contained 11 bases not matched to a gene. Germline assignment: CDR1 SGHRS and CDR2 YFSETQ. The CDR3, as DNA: TGCGCCAGCAGCTTGACCCAACAGGGGAGAAGGGCCAAAAACATTCAGTACTTC. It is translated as CASSLTQQGRRAKNIQYF.

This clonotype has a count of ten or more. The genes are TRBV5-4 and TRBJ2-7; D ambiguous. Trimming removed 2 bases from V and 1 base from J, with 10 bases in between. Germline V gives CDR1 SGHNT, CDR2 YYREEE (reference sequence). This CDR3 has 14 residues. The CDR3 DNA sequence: TGTGCCAGCAGCTTCTGGGCAGGATCCTACGAGCAGTACTTC. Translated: CASSFWAGSYEQYF.

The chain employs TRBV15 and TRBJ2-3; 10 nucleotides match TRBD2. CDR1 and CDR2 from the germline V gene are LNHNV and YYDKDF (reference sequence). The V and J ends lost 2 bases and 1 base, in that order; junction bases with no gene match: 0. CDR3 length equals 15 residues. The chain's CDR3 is CATSRTSGGTDTQYF. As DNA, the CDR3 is TGTGCCACCAGCAGAACTAGCGGGGGCACAGATACGCAGTATTTT.

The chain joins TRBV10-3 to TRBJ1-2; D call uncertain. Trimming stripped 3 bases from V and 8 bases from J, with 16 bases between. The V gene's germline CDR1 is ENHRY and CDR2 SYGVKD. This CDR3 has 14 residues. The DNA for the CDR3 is TGTGCCATCAGTGATGTATATCCGACTACCGGCTACACCTTC. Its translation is CAISDVYPTTGYTF.

CDR3 amino acids: CASSFGAGRGQPQHF. The DNA for the CDR3 is TGTGCCAGCAGTTTTGGCGCAGGGAGAGGTCAGCCCCAGCATTTT. The rearrangement joins TRBV27 to TRBJ1-5, with a weak D call TRBD1 (5 bases). The CDR3 loop spans 15 amino acids. CDR1 is MNHEY, CDR2 SMNVEV, per germline (reference sequence). V lost 3 bases and J 6 bases, leaving 15 bases between the germline ends.

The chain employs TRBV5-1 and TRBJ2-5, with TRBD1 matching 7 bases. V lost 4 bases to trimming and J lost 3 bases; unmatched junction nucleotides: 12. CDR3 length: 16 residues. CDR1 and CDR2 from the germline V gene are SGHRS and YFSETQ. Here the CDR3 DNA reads TGCGCCAGCAGCCCCCTTTCCGGGACAGATGAAGAGACCCAGTACTTC. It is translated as CASSPLSGTDEETQYF.

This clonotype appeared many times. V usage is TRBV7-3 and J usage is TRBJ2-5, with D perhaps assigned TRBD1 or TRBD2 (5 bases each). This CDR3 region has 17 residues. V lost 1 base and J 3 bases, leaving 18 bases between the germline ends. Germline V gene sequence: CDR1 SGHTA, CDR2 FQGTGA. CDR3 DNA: TGTGCCAGCAGCTTAAAGCGGTTGTGGGGGACGGAAGAGACCCAGTACTTC. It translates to CASSLKRLWGTEETQYF.

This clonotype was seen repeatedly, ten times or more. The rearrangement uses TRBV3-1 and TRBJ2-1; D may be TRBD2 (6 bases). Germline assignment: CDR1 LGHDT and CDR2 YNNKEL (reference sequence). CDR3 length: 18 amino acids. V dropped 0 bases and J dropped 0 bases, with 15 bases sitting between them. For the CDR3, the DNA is TGTGCCAGCAGCCAAGATCGAGTCTCTAGCGTCTCCTACAATGAGCAGTTCTTC. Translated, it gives CASSQDRVSSVSYNEQFF.

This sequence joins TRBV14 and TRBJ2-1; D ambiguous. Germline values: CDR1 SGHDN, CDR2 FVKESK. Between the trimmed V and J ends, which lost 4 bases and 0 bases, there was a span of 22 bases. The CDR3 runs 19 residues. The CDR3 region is CASSRVPFSSSRSYNEQFF. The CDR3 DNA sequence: TGTGCCAGCAGCCGCGTCCCTTTTAGTTCTTCCCGCTCCTACAATGAGCAGTTCTTC.

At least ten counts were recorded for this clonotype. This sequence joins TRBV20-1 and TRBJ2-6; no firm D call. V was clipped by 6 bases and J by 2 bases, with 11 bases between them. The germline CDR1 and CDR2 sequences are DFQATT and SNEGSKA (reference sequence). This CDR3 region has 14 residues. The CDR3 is CSAPPGPGANVLTF. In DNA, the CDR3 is TGCAGTGCCCCTCCTGGTCCTGGGGCCAACGTCCTGACTTTC.

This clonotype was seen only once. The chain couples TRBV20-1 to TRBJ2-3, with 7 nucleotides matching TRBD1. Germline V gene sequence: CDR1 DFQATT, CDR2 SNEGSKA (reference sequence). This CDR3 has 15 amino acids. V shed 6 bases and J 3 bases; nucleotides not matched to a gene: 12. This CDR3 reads CSAPIPPQGTDTQYF. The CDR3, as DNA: TGCAGTGCCCCTATTCCCCCACAGGGGACAGATACGCAGTATTTT.

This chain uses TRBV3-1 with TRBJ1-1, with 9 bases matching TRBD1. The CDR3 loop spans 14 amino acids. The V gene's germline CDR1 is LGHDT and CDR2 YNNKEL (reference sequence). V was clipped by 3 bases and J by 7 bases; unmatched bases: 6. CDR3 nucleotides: TGTGCCAGCAGCCACACAACAGGGGGCGGTGAAGCTTTCTTT. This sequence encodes CASSHTTGGGEAFF. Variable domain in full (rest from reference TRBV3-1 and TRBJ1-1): DTAVSQTPKYLVTQMGNDKSIKCEQNLGHDTMYWYKQDSKKFLKIMFSYNNKELIINETVPNRFSPKSPDKAHLNLHINSLELGDSAVYFCASSHTTGGGEAFFGQGTRLTVV.

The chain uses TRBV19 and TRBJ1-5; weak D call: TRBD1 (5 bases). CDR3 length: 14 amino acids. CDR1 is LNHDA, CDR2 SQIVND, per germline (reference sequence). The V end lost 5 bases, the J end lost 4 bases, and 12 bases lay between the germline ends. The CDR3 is CASSSTGDNQPQHF. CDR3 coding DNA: TGTGCCAGTAGTTCTACGGGGGATAATCAGCCCCAGCATTTT.

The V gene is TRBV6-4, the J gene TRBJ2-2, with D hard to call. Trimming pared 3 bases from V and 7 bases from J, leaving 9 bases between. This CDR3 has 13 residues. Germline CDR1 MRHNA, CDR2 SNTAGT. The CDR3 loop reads CASSEYSNGELFF. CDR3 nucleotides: TGTGCCAGCAGTGAGTACAGCAACGGGGAGCTGTTTTTT.

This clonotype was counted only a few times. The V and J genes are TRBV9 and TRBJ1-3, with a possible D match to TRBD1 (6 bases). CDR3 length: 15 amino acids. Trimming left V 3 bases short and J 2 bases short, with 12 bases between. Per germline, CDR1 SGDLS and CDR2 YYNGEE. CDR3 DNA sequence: TGTGCCAGCAGCGGAGGGAACAGGGCTGGAAACACCATATATTTT. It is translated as CASSGGNRAGNTIYF.

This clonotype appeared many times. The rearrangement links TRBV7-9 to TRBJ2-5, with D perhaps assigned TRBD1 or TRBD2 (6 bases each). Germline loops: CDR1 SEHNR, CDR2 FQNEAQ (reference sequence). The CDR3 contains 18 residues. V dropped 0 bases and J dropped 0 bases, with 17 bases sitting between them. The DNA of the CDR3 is TGTGCCAGCAGCTTAGCGTTAACAAGGGGGGCCGACCAAGAGACCCAGTACTTC. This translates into CASSLALTRGADQETQYF. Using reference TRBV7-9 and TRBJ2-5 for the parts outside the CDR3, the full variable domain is DTGVSQNPRHKITKRGQNVTFRCDPISEHNRLYWYRQTLGQGPEFLTYFQNEAQLEKSRLLSDRFSAERPKGSFSTLEIQRTEQGDSAMYLCASSLALTRGADQETQYFGPGTRLLVL.

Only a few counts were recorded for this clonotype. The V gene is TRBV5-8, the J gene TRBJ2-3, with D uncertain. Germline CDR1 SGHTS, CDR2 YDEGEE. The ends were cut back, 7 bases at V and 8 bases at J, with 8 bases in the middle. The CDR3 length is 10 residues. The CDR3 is CASLLGTQYF. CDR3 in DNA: TGTGCCAGCCTCTTAGGTACGCAGTATTTT.

The chain's CDR3 is CASSEPSGQGNSPLHF. In DNA, the CDR3 is TGTGCCAGTAGTGAGCCCTCGGGACAGGGGAATTCACCCCTCCACTTT. The chain carries TRBV7-2 and TRBJ1-6; TRBD1 matches at 10 bases. CDR1 SGHTA and CDR2 FQGNSA come from the germline V gene. This CDR3 spans 16 amino acids. V lost 9 bases to trimming and J lost 7 bases; unmatched junction nucleotides: 12.

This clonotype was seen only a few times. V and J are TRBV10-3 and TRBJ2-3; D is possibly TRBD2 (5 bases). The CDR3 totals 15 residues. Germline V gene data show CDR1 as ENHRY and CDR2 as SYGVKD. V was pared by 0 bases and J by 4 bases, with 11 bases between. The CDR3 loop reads CAISESLAMADTQYF. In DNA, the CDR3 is TGTGCCATCAGTGAGTCGCTAGCTATGGCAGATACGCAGTATTTT.